This section outlines one TCR beta chain sequence together with its context. The antigen is unknown. The sample belongs to a study of T cells in localized non-small cell lung cancer. Broader study findings: Among blood samples, higher T cell density accompanied longer overall survival.

The V and J ends lost 7 bases and 3 bases, in that order; junction bases with no gene match: 7. The CDR3 loop spans 13 amino acids. Germline CDR1 reads SQVTM; CDR2 reads ANQGSEA. The data were produced by immunoSEQ multiplex PCR, yet TCRdb's version contains in-frame clones alone and is incomplete. This repertoire shows 100,000 to 150,000 clones, about 90% found once; its top ten account for over 1.5%. The sample consisted of peripheral blood, taken before any cancer treatment. The sequence derives from a female donor older than 55 with stage I lung adenocarcinoma. The chain is built from TRBV29-1 and TRBJ2-7; TRBD1 aligns across 9 bases. CDR3 loop: CSATGGGVYEQYF. For the CDR3, the DNA is TGCAGCGCGACAGGGGGTGGGGTCTACGAGCAGTACTTC.